This T cell receptor (beta chain) was sequenced in a study of CXCR3-negative and CXCR3-positive naive CD8 T cells. Sorting yielded triplicates of about 280,000 cells for each CD8+ T cell subset. CD45RO-CCR7+CD27+CD95- was the phenotype of naive CD8+ T cells. Germline V lookup: CDR1 LNHDA, CDR2 SQIVND (reference sequence). The CDR3 has 12 residues. The libraries of TRB cDNA were prepared using 5' RACE with UMI labels. TCRdb re-analyzed the 5' RACE reads; it lists each CDR3 protein once, without DNA. Its clone listing holds tens of thousands of distinct CDR3 sequences. Material for sequencing was naive CXCR3- CD8+ T cells from blood. Subset described: CD45RO-CCR7+CD27+CD95- naive CD8+ T cells lacking CXCR3 (TNR3-). The genes are TRBV19 and TRBJ1-1; the D gene TCRdb calls, TRBD1, cannot be checked with no DNA. The sequence was collected from a human donor in good health. Some clones in this sample may be carry-over from other donors' samples. The CDR3 is CASTLGITEAFF.